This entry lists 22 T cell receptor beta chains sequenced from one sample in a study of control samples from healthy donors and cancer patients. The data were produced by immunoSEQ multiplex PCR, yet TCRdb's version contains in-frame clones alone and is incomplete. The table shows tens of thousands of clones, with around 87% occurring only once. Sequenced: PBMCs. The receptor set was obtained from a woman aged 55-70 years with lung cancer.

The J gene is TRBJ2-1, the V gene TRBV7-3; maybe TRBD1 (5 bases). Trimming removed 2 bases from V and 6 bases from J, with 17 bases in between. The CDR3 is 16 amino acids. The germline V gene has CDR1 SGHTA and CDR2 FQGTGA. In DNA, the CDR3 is TGTGCCAGCAGCTTATCCCCGGCCCCAGGGTCCAATGAGCAGTTCTTC. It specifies CASSLSPAPGSNEQFF.

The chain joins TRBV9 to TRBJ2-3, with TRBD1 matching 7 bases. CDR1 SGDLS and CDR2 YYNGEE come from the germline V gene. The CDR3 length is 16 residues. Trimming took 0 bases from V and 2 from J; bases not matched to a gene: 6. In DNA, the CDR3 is TGTGCCAGCAGCGTAGACTACAGGGGTCACACAGATACGCAGTATTTT. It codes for CASSVDYRGHTDTQYF.

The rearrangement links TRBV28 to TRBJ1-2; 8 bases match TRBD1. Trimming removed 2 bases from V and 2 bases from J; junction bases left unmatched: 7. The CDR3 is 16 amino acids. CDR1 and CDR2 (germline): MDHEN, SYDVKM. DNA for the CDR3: TGTGCCAGCAGTTTACCTCAGGGGGCAGGGAACTATGGCTACACCTTC. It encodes CASSLPQGAGNYGYTF.

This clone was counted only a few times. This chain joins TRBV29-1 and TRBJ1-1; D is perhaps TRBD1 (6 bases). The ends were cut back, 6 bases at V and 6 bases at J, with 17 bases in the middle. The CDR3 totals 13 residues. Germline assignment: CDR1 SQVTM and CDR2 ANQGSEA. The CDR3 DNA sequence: TGCAGCGTAGGGACAACCCTCTCCCCTGAAGCTTTCTTT. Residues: CSVGTTLSPEAFF. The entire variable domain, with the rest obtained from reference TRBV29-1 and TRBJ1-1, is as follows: SAVISQKPSRDICQRGTSLTIQCQVDSQVTMMFWYRQQPGQSLTLIATANQGSEATYESGFVIDKFPISRPNLTFSTLTVSNMSPEDSSIYLCSVGTTLSPEAFFGQGTRLTVV.

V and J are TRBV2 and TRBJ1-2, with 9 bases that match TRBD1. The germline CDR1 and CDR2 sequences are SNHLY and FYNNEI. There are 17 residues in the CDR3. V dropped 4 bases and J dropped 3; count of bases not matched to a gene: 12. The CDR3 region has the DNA TGTGCCAGCAGTGCCCCGGGACAGGGCCATAGGGACTATGGCTACACCTTC. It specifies CASSAPGQGHRDYGYTF.

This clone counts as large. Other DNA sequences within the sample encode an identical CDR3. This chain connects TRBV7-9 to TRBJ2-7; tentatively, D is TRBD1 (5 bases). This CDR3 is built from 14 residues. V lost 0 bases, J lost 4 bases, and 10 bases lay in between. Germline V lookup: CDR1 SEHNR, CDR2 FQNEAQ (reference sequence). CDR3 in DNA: TGTGCCAGCAGCTTAGCAGGGGTCGATTACGAGCAGTACTTC. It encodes CASSLAGVDYEQYF.

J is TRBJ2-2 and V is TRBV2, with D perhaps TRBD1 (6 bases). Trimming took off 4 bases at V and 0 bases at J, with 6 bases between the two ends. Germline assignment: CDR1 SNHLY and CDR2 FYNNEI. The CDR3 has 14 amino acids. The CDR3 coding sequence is TGTGCCAGCAGTGGGACAGCGAACACCGGGGAGCTGTTTTTT. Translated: CASSGTANTGELFF.

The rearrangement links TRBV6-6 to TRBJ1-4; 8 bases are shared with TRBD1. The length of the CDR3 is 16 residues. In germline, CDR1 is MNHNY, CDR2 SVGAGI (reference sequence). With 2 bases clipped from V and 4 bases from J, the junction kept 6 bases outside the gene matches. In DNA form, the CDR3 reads TGTGCCAGCAGTTACATCGGACAGGGCTTTAATGAAAAACTGTTTTTT. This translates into CASSYIGQGFNEKLFF.

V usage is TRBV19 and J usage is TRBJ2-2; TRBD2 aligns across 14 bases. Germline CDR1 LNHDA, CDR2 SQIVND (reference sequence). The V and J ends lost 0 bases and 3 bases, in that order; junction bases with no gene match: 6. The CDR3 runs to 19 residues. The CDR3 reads CASSIEGMGLAGDTGELFF. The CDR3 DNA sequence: TGTGCCAGTAGTATAGAGGGAATGGGACTAGCGGGGGACACCGGGGAGCTGTTTTTT.

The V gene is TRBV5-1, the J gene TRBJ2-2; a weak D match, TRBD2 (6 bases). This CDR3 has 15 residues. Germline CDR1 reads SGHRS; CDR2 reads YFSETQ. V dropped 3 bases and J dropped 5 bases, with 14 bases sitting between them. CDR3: CASSSTSLGTGELFF. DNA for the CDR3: TGCGCCAGCAGCTCGACTAGTCTAGGTACCGGGGAGCTGTTTTTT.

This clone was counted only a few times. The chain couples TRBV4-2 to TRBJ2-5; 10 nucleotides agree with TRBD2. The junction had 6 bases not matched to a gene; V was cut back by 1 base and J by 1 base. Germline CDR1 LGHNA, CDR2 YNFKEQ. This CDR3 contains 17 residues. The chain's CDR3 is CASSQVSAGGPQETQYF. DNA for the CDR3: TGTGCCAGCAGCCAAGTATCAGCGGGGGGGCCCCAAGAGACCCAGTACTTC.

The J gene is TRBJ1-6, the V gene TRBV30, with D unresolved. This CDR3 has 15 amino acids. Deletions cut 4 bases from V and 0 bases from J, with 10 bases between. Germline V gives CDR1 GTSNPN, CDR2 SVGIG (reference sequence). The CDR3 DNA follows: TGTGCCTGGATTAACCGGAGCTCCTATAATTCACCCCTCCACTTT. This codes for CAWINRSSYNSPLHF.

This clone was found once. The CDR3 DNA is TGCGCCAGCAGCTCCGGGACTCAAGGAGGCTATGGCTACACCTTC. Translation: CASSSGTQGGYGYTF. The chain is built from TRBV5-1 and TRBJ1-2, with a possible D match to TRBD1 (5 bases). Germline loops: CDR1 SGHRS, CDR2 YFSETQ. The CDR3 is 15 amino acids. With 3 bases removed from V and 4 bases from J, the gap between germline ends came to 16 bases.

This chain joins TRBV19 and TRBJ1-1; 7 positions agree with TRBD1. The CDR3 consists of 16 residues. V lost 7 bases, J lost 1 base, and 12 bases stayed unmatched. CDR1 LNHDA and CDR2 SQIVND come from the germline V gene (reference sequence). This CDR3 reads CASKPGQSHWNTEAFF. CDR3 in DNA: TGTGCCAGTAAACCGGGACAGTCTCACTGGAACACTGAAGCTTTCTTT.

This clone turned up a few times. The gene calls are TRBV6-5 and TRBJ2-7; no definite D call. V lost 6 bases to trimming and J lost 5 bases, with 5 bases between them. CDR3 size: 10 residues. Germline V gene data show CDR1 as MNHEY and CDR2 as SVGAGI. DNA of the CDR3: TGTGCCAGCAGAACCAACGAGCAGTACTTC. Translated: CASRTNEQYF.

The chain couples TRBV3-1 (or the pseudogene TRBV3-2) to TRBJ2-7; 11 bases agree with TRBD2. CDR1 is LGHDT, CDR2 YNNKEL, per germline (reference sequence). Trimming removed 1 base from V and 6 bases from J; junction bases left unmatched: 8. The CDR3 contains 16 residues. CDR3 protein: CASSQAPGTSGAEQYF. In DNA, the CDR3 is TGTGCCAGCAGCCAAGCTCCCGGGACTAGCGGTGCCGAGCAGTACTTC.

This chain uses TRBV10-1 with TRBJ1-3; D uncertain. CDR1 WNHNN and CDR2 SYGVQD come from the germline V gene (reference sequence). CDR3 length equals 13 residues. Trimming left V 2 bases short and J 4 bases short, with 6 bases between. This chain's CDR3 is CASSETYGNTIYF. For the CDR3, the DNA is TGCGCCAGCAGTGAGACGTACGGAAACACCATATATTTT.

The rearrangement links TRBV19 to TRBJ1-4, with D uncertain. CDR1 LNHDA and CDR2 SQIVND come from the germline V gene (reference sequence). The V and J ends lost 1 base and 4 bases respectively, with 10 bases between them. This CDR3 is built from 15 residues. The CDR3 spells CASSIGSVYNEKLFF. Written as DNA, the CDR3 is TGTGCCAGTAGTATAGGATCCGTTTATAATGAAAAACTGTTTTTT.

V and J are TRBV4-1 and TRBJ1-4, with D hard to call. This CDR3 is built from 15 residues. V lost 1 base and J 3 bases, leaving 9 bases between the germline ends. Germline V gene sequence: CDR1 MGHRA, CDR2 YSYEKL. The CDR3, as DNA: TGCGCCAGCAGCCAAGGCCCCGCAGCTAATGAAAAACTGTTTTTT. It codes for CASSQGPAANEKLFF.

CDR3 protein: CASSLRTDNYGYTF. CDR3 bases: TGTGCCAGCAGTCTACGGACGGATAACTATGGCTACACCTTC. The genes are TRBV2 and TRBJ1-2; the D is unclear. From germline, CDR1 is SNHLY and CDR2 FYNNEI. V dropped 5 bases and J dropped 1 base, with 11 bases sitting between them. CDR3 length: 14 amino acids.

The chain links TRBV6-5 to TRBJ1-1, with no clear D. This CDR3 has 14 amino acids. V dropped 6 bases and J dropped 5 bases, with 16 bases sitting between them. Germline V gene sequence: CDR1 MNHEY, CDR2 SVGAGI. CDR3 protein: CASRDFFTGTEAFF. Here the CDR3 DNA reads TGTGCCAGCAGGGACTTTTTCACCGGGACTGAAGCTTTCTTT.

CDR3 sequence (DNA): TGTGCCAGCGGAAACGGACTACCCTACAATGAGCAGTTCTTC. Its translation: CASGNGLPYNEQFF. V is TRBV3-1 (or the pseudogene TRBV3-2) and J is TRBJ2-1, with D perhaps TRBD2 (6 bases). This CDR3 contains 14 residues. From germline, CDR1 is LGHDT and CDR2 YNNKEL (reference sequence). The V gene lost 8 bases and the J gene lost 2 bases, with 13 bases spanning the gap.